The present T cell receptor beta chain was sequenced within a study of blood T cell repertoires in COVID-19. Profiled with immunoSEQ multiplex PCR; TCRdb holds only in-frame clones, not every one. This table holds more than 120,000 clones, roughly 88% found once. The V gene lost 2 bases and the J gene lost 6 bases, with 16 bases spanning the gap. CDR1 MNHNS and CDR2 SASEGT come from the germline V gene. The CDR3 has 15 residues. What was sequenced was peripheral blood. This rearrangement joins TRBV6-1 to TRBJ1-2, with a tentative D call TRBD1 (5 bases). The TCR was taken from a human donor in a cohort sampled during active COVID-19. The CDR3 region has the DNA TGTGCCAGCAGTGAAAGTCGGGGGTTGGTTGATGGCTACACCTTC. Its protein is CASSESRGLVDGYTF.